This TCR beta chain is drawn from a study of neurological immune-mediated disorders. Germline CDR1 is SQVTM and CDR2 is ANQGSEA. The CDR3 runs 16 residues. V shed 8 bases and J 4 bases; nucleotides not matched to a gene: 8. Every sequencing run produced over 160 million TCR-beta sequences, and the sequences from any one run covered 15-18 subjects. TCRdb analysed the 5' RACE reads with MiXCR anew, one entry per CDR3 protein. This sample has roughly 55,000 distinct CDR3 sequences, with roughly 17% found just once. The sequenced sample was PBMCs. The chain is built from TRBV29-1 and TRBJ2-1; 16 nucleotides agree with TRBD2. The receptor's source is a man aged 55 to 69 in good health. The CDR3 reads CSSQGTSGGVYNEQFF. In DNA, the CDR3 is TGCAGCTCCCAAGGGACTAGCGGGGGGGTATACAATGAGCAGTTCTTC.